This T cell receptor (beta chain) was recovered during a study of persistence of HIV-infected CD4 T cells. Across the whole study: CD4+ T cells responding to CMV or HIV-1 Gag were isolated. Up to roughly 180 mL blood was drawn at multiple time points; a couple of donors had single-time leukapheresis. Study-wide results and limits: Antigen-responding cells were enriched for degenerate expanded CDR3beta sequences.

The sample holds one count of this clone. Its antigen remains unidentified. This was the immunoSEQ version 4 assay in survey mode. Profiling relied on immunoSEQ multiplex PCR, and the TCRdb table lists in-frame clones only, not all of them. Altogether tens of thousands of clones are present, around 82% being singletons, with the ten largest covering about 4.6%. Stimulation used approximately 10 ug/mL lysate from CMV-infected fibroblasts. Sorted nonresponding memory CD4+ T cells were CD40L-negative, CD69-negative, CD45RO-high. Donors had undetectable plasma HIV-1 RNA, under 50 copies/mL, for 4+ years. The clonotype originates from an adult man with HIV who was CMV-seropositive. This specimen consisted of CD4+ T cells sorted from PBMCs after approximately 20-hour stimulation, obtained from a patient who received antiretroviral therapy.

The CDR3 region is CASSLTASTDTQYF. The CDR3 region has the DNA TGTGCCAGCAGCTTGACAGCGAGCACAGATACGCAGTATTTT. The chain links TRBV7-9 to TRBJ2-3, with D possibly being TRBD1 (5 bases). CDR3 length equals 14 residues. The germline V and J ends were trimmed by 3 bases and 0 bases, with 7 bases remaining between them. The germline CDR1 and CDR2 sequences are SEHNR and FQNEAQ (reference sequence).